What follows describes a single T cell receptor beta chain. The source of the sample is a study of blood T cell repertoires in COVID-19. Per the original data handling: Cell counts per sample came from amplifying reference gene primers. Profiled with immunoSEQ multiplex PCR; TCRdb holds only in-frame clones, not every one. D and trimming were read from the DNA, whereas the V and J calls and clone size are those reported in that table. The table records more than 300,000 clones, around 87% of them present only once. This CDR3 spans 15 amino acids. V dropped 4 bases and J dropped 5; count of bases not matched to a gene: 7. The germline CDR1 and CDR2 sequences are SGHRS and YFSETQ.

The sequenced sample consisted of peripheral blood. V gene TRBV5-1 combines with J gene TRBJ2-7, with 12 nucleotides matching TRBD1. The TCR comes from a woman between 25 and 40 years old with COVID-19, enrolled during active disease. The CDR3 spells CASSLGQGAYDEQYF. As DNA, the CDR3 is TGCGCCAGCAGCCTGGGACAGGGGGCTTACGACGAGCAGTACTTC.